This is a list of T cell receptor beta chains from one sample in a study of T cell changes during pregnancy in multiple sclerosis. TCRdb keeps only in-frame clones here, not all; method: immunoSEQ multiplex PCR. The sample lists approximately 52,000 clones; approximately 92% were seen once. Sequencing was performed on CD4+ T cells from peripheral blood mononuclear cells, taken in the third trimester of pregnancy. These receptors all come from a female donor with multiple sclerosis, enrolled in a pregnancy study. The CDR3 runs from the conserved cysteine through the conserved F or W. Each record gives: V gene, D gene, clone size, J gene, CDR3 protein, CDR3 DNA. A D gene is named only where the DNA matches it firmly. A row's size may be missing; if present it is once, few, many or a size class.

TRBV19	.	.	TRBJ2-5	CASSHTAQGGGETQYF	TGTGCCAGTAGTCATACAGCCCAGGGAGGTGGAGAGACCCAGTACTTC
TRBV5-4	TRBD2	medium-sized	TRBJ2-7	CASRPTSGSYEQYF	TGTGCCAGCAGGCCGACTAGCGGGAGCTACGAGCAGTACTTC
TRBV28	.	.	TRBJ1-2	CASSPPPGHSYGYTF	TGTGCCAGCAGTCCTCCCCCGGGACACAGCTATGGCTACACCTTC
TRBV9	.	.	TRBJ2-5	CASSVGVGGVQETQYF	TGTGCCAGCAGCGTAGGAGTAGGAGGAGTTCAAGAGACCCAGTACTTC
TRBV15	TRBD1	.	TRBJ2-7	CATSRDRQGSYEQYF	TGTGCCACCAGCAGAGATCGACAGGGCTCCTACGAGCAGTACTTC
TRBV11-2	.	.	TRBJ2-6	CASSVRTAGANVLTF	TGTGCCAGCAGCGTCCGTACAGCTGGGGCCAACGTCCTGACTTTC
TRBV29-1	TRBD1	.	TRBJ2-3	CSERQGPDTQYF	TGCAGCGAAAGACAGGGGCCAGATACGCAGTATTTT
TRBV5-1	.	.	TRBJ2-1	CASSSTGDHYNEQFF	TGCGCCAGCAGCTCTACCGGGGATCATTACAATGAGCAGTTCTTC
TRBV5-8	TRBD1	.	TRBJ1-5	CASSFERTGDQPQHF	TGTGCCAGCAGCTTTGAGAGAACAGGGGATCAGCCCCAGCATTTT
TRBV5-5	TRBD1	.	TRBJ1-4	CASSLKTGGLSATNEKLFF	TGTGCCAGCAGCCTGAAGACAGGGGGCTTGTCTGCAACTAATGAAAAACTGTTTTTT
TRBV19	.	.	TRBJ2-1	CASSIGSSYNEQFF	TGTGCCAGTAGTATAGGGAGCTCCTACAATGAGCAGTTCTTC
TRBV7-9	.	.	TRBJ1-2	CASSPQLTGGYTF	TGTGCCAGCAGCCCACAGCTAACGGGGGGCTACACCTTC
TRBV18	.	.	TRBJ2-1	CASSLTDSSYNEQFF	TGTGCCAGCTCCCTGACGGACAGCTCCTACAATGAGCAGTTCTTC
TRBV11-2	TRBD1	.	TRBJ2-1	CASSWRQGTYNEQFF	TGTGCCAGCAGCTGGAGACAGGGCACCTACAATGAGCAGTTCTTC
TRBV7-3	TRBD2	.	TRBJ2-7	CASSPWAGGGEQYF	TGTGCCAGCAGCCCGTGGGCGGGAGGAGGCGAGCAGTACTTC
TRBV6-5	.	.	TRBJ2-2	CASSRGENTGELFF	TGTGCCAGCAGTCGCGGCGAGAACACCGGGGAGCTGTTTTTT
TRBV6-5	TRBD2	.	TRBJ2-1	CASSPGLARYNEQFF	TGTGCCAGCAGTCCCGGACTAGCGCGGTACAATGAGCAGTTCTTC
TRBV5-4	.	.	TRBJ2-7	CASSLEAGEQYF	TGTGCCAGCAGCTTGGAGGCGGGCGAGCAGTACTTC
TRBV5-1	TRBD1	.	TRBJ2-7	CASSPGDRGPHEQYF	TGCGCCAGCAGCCCCGGGGACAGGGGGCCCCACGAGCAGTACTTC
TRBV7-3	TRBD1	.	TRBJ1-1	CASSKTGTGPSTEAFF	TGTGCCAGCAGCAAGACCGGGACAGGACCCAGCACTGAAGCTTTCTTT
TRBV10-3	TRBD1	.	TRBJ2-7	CAIRDRDYEQYF	TGTGCCATCAGGGACAGGGACTACGAGCAGTACTTC
TRBV5-4	TRBD1	.	TRBJ1-3	CASSSLGTGNGNTIYF	TGTGCCAGCAGCTCGCTCGGGACAGGGAATGGAAACACCATATATTTT
TRBV2	TRBD1	once	TRBJ1-2	CASRYGTGHYGYTF	TGTGCCAGCAGATATGGGACAGGGCACTATGGCTACACCTTC
TRBV28	.	.	TRBJ1-1	CASSLGGRTTEAFF	TGTGCCAGCAGTTTAGGCGGGAGGACGACTGAAGCTTTCTTT
TRBV7-3	.	.	TRBJ1-5	CASSLGQAPIQYSNQPQHF	TGTGCCAGCAGCTTAGGGCAGGCCCCGATCCAATATAGCAATCAGCCCCAGCATTTT
TRBV18	.	.	TRBJ1-5	CASSQRPPGDQPQHF	TGTGCCAGCTCACAGAGACCCCCAGGGGATCAGCCCCAGCATTTT
TRBV5-4	TRBD1	.	TRBJ1-2	CASSSHGTGSYGYTF	TGTGCCAGCAGCTCCCACGGGACAGGTAGCTATGGCTACACCTTC
TRBV5-6	.	.	TRBJ1-1	CASSQRQNTEAFF	TGTGCCAGCAGCCAGAGACAGAACACTGAAGCTTTCTTT
TRBV7-8	TRBD2	once	TRBJ2-3	CASRQLAGGPDTQYF	TGTGCCAGCAGGCAACTAGCGGGAGGCCCAGATACGCAGTATTTT
TRBV27	.	.	TRBJ1-5	CASSLMGGAQPQHF	TGTGCCAGCAGTTTAATGGGGGGAGCTCAGCCCCAGCATTTT
TRBV25-1	.	.	TRBJ1-2	CASSEAGAGGYTF	TGTGCCAGCAGTGAAGCGGGGGCTGGGGGCTACACCTTC
TRBV27	TRBD1	.	TRBJ1-1	CASSPRQGGEAFF	TGTGCCAGCAGTCCGCGACAGGGAGGAGAAGCTTTCTTT
TRBV5-4	TRBD1	.	TRBJ1-1	CASSFGQGSTEAFF	TGTGCCAGCAGCTTCGGACAGGGGAGCACTGAAGCTTTCTTT
TRBV27	TRBD1	few	TRBJ1-1	CASSLQGRTSEAFF	TGTGCCAGCAGCCTACAGGGGAGAACGTCTGAAGCTTTCTTT
TRBV7-2	.	.	TRBJ2-7	CASSSLSYEQYF	TGTGCCAGCAGCTCCCTTTCCTACGAGCAGTACTTC
TRBV29-1	TRBD1	few	TRBJ1-1	CSVVERQGFEAFF	TGCAGCGTGGTGGAAAGACAGGGTTTTGAAGCTTTCTTT
TRBV5-1	TRBD2	.	TRBJ2-7	CASSRGGSGRRSEQYF	TGCGCCAGCTCTCGGGGGGGGAGCGGGAGACGGAGCGAGCAGTACTTC
TRBV9	.	.	TRBJ2-5	CASSPSSLGETQYF	TGTGCCAGCAGCCCCTCTAGCCTCGGGGAGACCCAGTACTTC
TRBV5-4	.	.	TRBJ1-2	CASSLAPGTNYGYTF	TGTGCCAGCAGCTTGGCCCCAGGGACTAACTATGGCTACACCTTC
TRBV6-1	TRBD2	.	TRBJ2-3	CASRTSGDTQYF	TGTGCCAGCAGGACTAGCGGAGATACGCAGTATTTT